This T cell receptor beta chain was captured in a study of cytomegalovirus exposure and HLA in healthy donors. Study-wide points: Among TCR sequences, most were rare, though some public TCRs appeared in many donors.

As regards this clone: Its antigen remains unknown.

V lost 2 bases and J 2 bases, leaving 16 bases between the germline ends. The CDR3 spans 16 residues. Looked up from germline, CDR1 is SGHRS and CDR2 is YFSETQ. Sequencing used immunoSEQ multiplex PCR; TCRdb keeps in-frame clones, though not all of them. Of roughly 150,000 clones detected, 90% to 95% appear once; the ten largest clones hold about 0.75%. V gene TRBV5-1 combines with J gene TRBJ1-2; D remains ambiguous. The clonotype comes from a man between 18 and 35 years old in good health and CMV-seronegative. The sequenced sample consisted of PBMCs. The CDR3 loop is CASSFSTDIVNYGYTF. The CDR3 DNA sequence: TGCGCCAGCAGCTTTTCCACAGATATTGTGAACTATGGCTACACCTTC.